The present T cell receptor beta chain was sequenced within a study of identical twins. Study-wide results and caveats: There were fewer insertions in abundant cord blood beta clonotypes, but memory repertoires showed no such pattern.

This clonotype was observed at least ten times. Its matching antigen is unknown. TCRdb processed the 5' RACE reads anew with MiXCR; each CDR3 protein has one entry. This sample has about 700,000 distinct CDR3 sequences, with over 8.5% found just once. Another study also made use of these data, one on yellow fever vaccine responses in identical twins. From that second work: Twins showed a vaccine T cell response that reportedly seemed partly convergent, partly personalized.

The clonotype was recovered from a woman between 18 and 29 years old in good health. The sequenced material came from PBMCs.

The CDR3 sequence: CASSSSRGLQETQYF. The CDR3 DNA is TGTGCCAGCAGTTCCAGTAGGGGCCTCCAGGAGACCCAGTACTTC. V and J are TRBV12-3 or TRBV12-4 and TRBJ2-5; D may be TRBD1 (5 bases). The V and J ends lost 4 bases and 5 bases respectively, with 17 bases between them. This CDR3 is 15 amino acids long.